The T cell receptor beta chain under discussion was sequenced for a study of vaccination effects on CD4 cells after COVID-19. Looking at the study overall: Using viral peptide pools, the ViraFEST assay grew out antigen-specific CD4+ T cells prior to sequencing. Sampling occurred a median 72 days post second dose, range 14 to 241. It was with around 9.9 IU/ml IL-2 and 9.5 to 10 ug/ml peptides that some 2 million PBMC per well were cultured.

As for this clone: Its antigen is unidentified.

Researchers isolated CD4+ T cells once around 11 days of culture had elapsed. It was two doses of either the BNT162b2 or mRNA-1273 vaccine that participants received. CDR1 and CDR2 (germline): LNHDA, SQIVND (reference sequence). Trimming stripped 9 bases from V and 3 bases from J, with 9 bases between. This CDR3 is 12 amino acids long. The protocol was immunoSEQ multiplex PCR, while the TCRdb copy is restricted to in-frame clones and leaves out a portion. The sample has nearly 45,000 clones, more than 65% seen once. The chain couples TRBV19 to TRBJ1-5, with D perhaps matching TRBD1 (6 bases). The receptor's source is a human donor who received a COVID-19 vaccine. Sequences were derived from CD4+ T cells from PBMCs cultured without peptide, sampled after COVID-19 vaccination. In DNA form, the CDR3 reads TGTGCCAGCGACAGGTACAATCAGCCCCAGCATTTT. Protein: CASDRYNQPQHF.